This TCR beta chain stems from a study of cytomegalovirus exposure and HLA in healthy donors. This clone appeared a few times. Primers included in the PCR were 60 Vbeta and 13 Jbeta primers. Clones were read by immunoSEQ multiplex PCR, and TCRdb kept only the in-frame ones, dropping some. Of 160,000 or so clones in the sample, around 80% were seen once. The clonotype comes from a male donor in good health and CMV-seropositive. Sequencing was carried out using PBMCs.

The CDR3 region has the DNA TGTGCCAGCAGTCCCGGAGAGGGGGGCACAGATACGCAGTATTTT. Protein: CASSPGEGGTDTQYF. The chain is built from TRBV6-4 and TRBJ2-3, with a weak D call TRBD1 (6 bases). The germline V gene has CDR1 MRHNA and CDR2 SNTAGT. The CDR3 spans 15 residues. The V end lost 5 bases, the J end lost 1 base, and 13 bases lay between the germline ends.